The 9 T cell receptor beta chains in this list originate from one sample, sequenced in a study of T cell responses to AZD1222 COVID-19 vaccine. The method was immunoSEQ multiplex PCR; TCRdb's version includes in-frame clones alone and lacks a portion of them. The sample carries some 130,000 clones, approximately 90% recorded once. The specimen was peripheral blood, collected 28 days after the second AZD1222 dose. The receptor source for this set is an adult who received the AZD1222 COVID-19 vaccine.

This clone was seen just once. The chain recombines TRBV28 with TRBJ2-7, with D perhaps assigned TRBD1 or TRBD2 (5 bases each). The V end lost 8 bases, the J end lost 7 bases, and 27 bases lay between the germline ends. CDR1 and CDR2 from the germline V gene are MDHEN and SYDVKM. The CDR3 spans 16 residues. This CDR3 is CASLSPLGREATEQYF. CDR3 coding DNA: TGTGCCAGCCTATCCCCCTTGGGACGGGAAGCTACGGAGCAGTACTTC. Full variable domain (outside the CDR3, taken from reference TRBV28 and TRBJ2-7): DVKVTQSSRYLVKRTGEKVFLECVQDMDHENMFWYRQDPGLGLRLIYFSYDVKMKEKGDIPEGYSVSREKKERFSLILESASTNQTSMYLCASLSPLGREATEQYFGPGTRLTVT.

The chain employs TRBV2 and TRBJ2-7; 12 bases line up with TRBD1. From germline, CDR1 is SNHLY and CDR2 FYNNEI. There are 15 residues in the CDR3. After removal of 3 bases from V and 4 bases from J, the junction contained 4 bases not matched to a gene. The CDR3: CASSEPGQGAYEQYF. The CDR3 DNA reads as TGTGCCAGCAGTGAGCCGGGACAGGGGGCTTACGAGCAGTACTTC. The whole variable domain, remainder taken from reference TRBV2 and TRBJ2-7, is EPEVTQTPSHQVTQMGQEVILRCVPISNHLYFYWYRQILGQKVEFLVSFYNNEISEKSEIFDDQFSVERPDGSNFTLKIRSTKLEDSAMYFCASSEPGQGAYEQYFGPGTRLTVT.

CDR3 sequence reads: CASSYRAQHTGELFF. As DNA, the CDR3 is TGTGCCAGCAGTTACCGGGCCCAGCACACCGGGGAGCTGTTTTTT. This chain joins TRBV6-5 and TRBJ2-2, with no clear D. V lost 2 bases and J 3 bases, leaving 10 bases between the germline ends. CDR1 and CDR2 (germline): MNHEY, SVGAGI. The CDR3 is 15 residues long.

This chain uses TRBV10-3 with TRBJ2-7; 7 nucleotides align to TRBD2. V shed 2 bases, J shed 2 bases, and the junction held 3 bases outside the gene matches. The CDR3 is made up of 14 amino acids. The germline gives CDR1 ENHRY, CDR2 SYGVKD. CDR3 DNA sequence: TGTGCCATCAGTGAGACTAGCGCTGCCTACGAGCAGTACTTC. This sequence encodes CAISETSAAYEQYF.

The chain's CDR3 is CASSIFSPLHF. The CDR3, as DNA: TGTGCCAGCAGTATTTTTTCACCCCTCCACTTT. This chain connects TRBV28 to TRBJ1-6; no reliable D call. Germline-derived CDR1 and CDR2 are MDHEN and SYDVKM. The CDR3 has 11 amino acids. Trimming stripped 5 bases from V and 9 bases from J, with 5 bases between.

The CDR3, as DNA: TGTGCCAGCAACCCTAGCGGGAGCTACGAGCAGTACTTC. Its translation: CASNPSGSYEQYF. The rearrangement links TRBV9 to TRBJ2-7, with 10 bases aligning to TRBD2. The CDR3 contains 13 residues. Trimming took 6 bases from V and 3 from J; bases not matched to a gene: 3. CDR1 and CDR2 from the germline V gene are SGDLS and YYNGEE. The full variable domain, rest sourced from reference TRBV9 and TRBJ2-7, is DSGVTQTPKHLITATGQRVTLRCSPRSGDLSVYWYQQSLDQGLQFLIQYYNGEERAKGNILERFSAQQFPDLHSELNLSSLELGDSALYFCASNPSGSYEQYFGPGTRLTVT.

The chain recombines TRBV13 with TRBJ2-1; 8 positions match TRBD1. The CDR3 has 15 amino acids. Looked up from germline, CDR1 is PRHDT and CDR2 is FYEKMQ (reference sequence). With V trimmed by 0 bases and J by 2 bases, 0 bases remained unmatched. The CDR3 reads CASSLGTGAYNEQFF. The CDR3 bases are TGTGCCAGCAGCTTAGGGACAGGGGCCTACAATGAGCAGTTCTTC. Variable domain in full (rest from reference TRBV13 and TRBJ2-1): AAGVIQSPRHLIKEKRETATLKCYPIPRHDTVYWYQQGPGQDPQFLISFYEKMQSDKGSIPDRFSAQQFSDYHSELNMSSLELGDSALYFCASSLGTGAYNEQFFGPGTRLTVL.

This clone occurred once. This chain links TRBV6-5 with TRBJ1-2; 12 nucleotides line up with TRBD1. The V gene's germline CDR1 is MNHEY and CDR2 SVGAGI. Trimming at V came to 5 bases and at J to 3 bases, leaving 4 bases not matched to a gene. The CDR3 has 15 residues. The CDR3 DNA reads TGTGCCAGCAGTCGGGGGACAGGGGGCCACTATGGCTACACCTTC. It is translated as CASSRGTGGHYGYTF.

The chain links TRBV5-6 to TRBJ2-7, with a weak D call TRBD1 (6 bases). Looked up from germline, CDR1 is SGHDT and CDR2 is YYEEEE. The V end was cut by 4 bases, the J end by 3 bases, with 14 bases between. CDR3 length: 14 residues. Here the CDR3 DNA reads TGTGCCAGCAGCGGGGGCCCGGGCTACTACGAGCAGTACTTC. The encoded protein is CASSGGPGYYEQYF.